A single sample gave rise to the 6 T cell receptor beta chains below, sequenced in a study of monozygotic twins with inflammatory bowel disease. One entry per CDR3 protein, without DNA, is what TCRdb gives after re-calling the 5' RACE reads. Its table lists fewer than 350,000 distinct CDR3 sequences. Sequencing was performed on blood. The receptor source for this set is a human donor with ulcerative colitis or Crohn's disease, or a healthy co-twin of an affected twin (not recorded which).

The chain recombines TRBV5-1 with TRBJ1-2; there is no DNA to check the TCRdb D call of TRBD1. Germline V lookup: CDR1 SGHRS, CDR2 YFSETQ. This CDR3 region has 14 residues. The CDR3 reads CASSSLGASDGYTF.

This rearrangement joins TRBV5-5 to TRBJ2-7; TCRdb selects TRBD2, and the lack of DNA leaves this call unchecked. The CDR3 contains 14 residues. Germline CDR1 and CDR2: SGHKS and YYEKEE (reference sequence). The CDR3 loop is CASRRDFITYEQYF. Full variable domain (rest looked up from reference TRBV5-5 and TRBJ2-7): DAGVTQSPTHLIKTRGQQVTLRCSPISGHKSVSWYQQVLGQGPQFIFQYYEKEERGRGNFPDRFSARQFPNYSSELNVNALLLGDSALYLCASRRDFITYEQYFGPGTRLTVT.

The CDR3 reads CASSQVGQGANTGELFF. The chain links TRBV4-1 to TRBJ2-2; TCRdb's D gene call, TRBD1, goes unchecked for lack of DNA. This CDR3 is built from 17 residues. Germline V lookup: CDR1 MGHRA, CDR2 YSYEKL.

The chain recombines TRBV7-3 with TRBJ2-6. The CDR3 has 14 residues. Germline V lookup: CDR1 SGHTA, CDR2 FQGTGA. The CDR3 reads CASSLGTGANVLTF.

This chain links TRBV25-1 with TRBJ1-1; TCRdb reports TRBD1, a call that lacks DNA to check it against. There are 15 residues in the CDR3. Germline lookup yields CDR1 MGHDK and CDR2 SYGVNS. CDR3 residues: CASSDPGTGDTEAFF.

The chain combines TRBV28 with TRBJ2-6. Germline CDR1 MDHEN, CDR2 SYDVKM. The CDR3 extends over 12 amino acids. CDR3 in amino acids: CASRVGANVLTF. The whole variable domain, remainder taken from reference TRBV28 and TRBJ2-6, is DVKVTQSSRYLVKRTGEKVFLECVQDMDHENMFWYRQDPGLGLRLIYFSYDVKMKEKGDIPEGYSVSREKKERFSLILESASTNQTSMYLCASRVGANVLTFGAGSRLTVL.